Listed here is a single T cell receptor (beta chain). Sequencing was performed with immunoSEQ multiplex PCR; in TCRdb, only in-frame clones are kept and a portion is missing. The table includes more than 40,000 clones, 84% detected once. Trimming shortened V by 2 bases and J by 7 bases, and 14 bases separated the two germline ends. CDR1 and CDR2 (germline): MDHEN, SYDVKM. CDR3 length: 14 residues. The data originate from a study of blood T cell repertoires in COVID-19. Study details: The study drew acute and convalescent COVID-19 samples from the United States, Italy and Spain. Sample material is recorded as cDNA or gDNA derived from T cells, B-cell-depleted T cells, or PBMCs.

This clonotype was sampled from a man aged 50 or older with acute or convalescent COVID-19. V is TRBV28 and J is TRBJ1-2; D not certain. Sequenced sample: peripheral blood. As DNA, the CDR3 is TGTGCCAGCAGTTTAAGACCTACGGAGGGTGGCTACACCTTC. Translated: CASSLRPTEGGYTF.